These T cell receptor beta chains were read from a single sample in a study of T cell repertoires in cytomegalovirus infection. TCRdb reanalysed the reads using MiXCR and keeps one entry per CDR3 protein. The sample carries 650,000 to 900,000 distinct CDR3 sequences, around a third recorded once. No antigen has been identified for these receptors. The specimen comprised cultured CD8+ T cells from PBMCs, sampled from culture after CMV antigen stimulation. All receptors derive from a human donor in good health (CMV status not recorded). Some clones in this sample may be carry-over from other donors' samples. CDR3s include the opening cysteine and the closing phenylalanine or tryptophan. A D gene is named only where the DNA matches it firmly. Size tells how often a clone was seen (once, few, many) or the class of an expanded clone, and some rows leave it out.

CASSPVGGIGELFF | TGTGCCAGTAGTCCCGTGGGGGGGATCGGGGAGCTGTTTTTT | TRBJ2-2 | TRBD2 | TRBV19 | few
CSARKAGLNNEQFF | TGCAGTGCTAGGAAAGCGGGGTTAAACAATGAGCAGTTCTTC | TRBJ2-1 | TRBD2 | TRBV20-1 | -
CASSYSSFVETAGYTSSGNTIYF | TGTGCCAGCAGTTACTCTAGTTTTGTGGAAACGGCAGGATATACTAGCTCTGGAAACACCATATATTTT | TRBJ1-3 | - | TRBV6-6 | -
CASIPPGVNYGYTF | TGTGCCAGCATCCCCCCCGGGGTGAACTATGGCTACACCTTC | TRBJ1-2 | - | TRBV12-3/TRBV12-4 | -
CSVINYEQYF | TGCAGCGTTATAAACTACGAGCAGTACTTC | TRBJ2-7 | - | TRBV29-1 | -
CASSTTGQGVSGNTIYF | TGTGCCAGCAGCACTACGGGGCAGGGAGTCTCTGGAAACACCATATATTTT | TRBJ1-3 | - | TRBV7-9 | few
CASTGSGSNTGELFF | TGTGCCAGCACCGGCTCCGGGTCGAACACCGGGGAGCTGTTTTTT | TRBJ2-2 | - | TRBV2 | few
CATSRPDTNQPQHF | TGTGCCACCAGCAGACCCGACACCAATCAGCCCCAGCATTTT | TRBJ1-5 | - | TRBV15 | -
CASSLAPGAWDTQYF | TGTGCCAGCAGCCTGGCCCCGGGGGCATGGGATACGCAGTATTTT | TRBJ2-3 | - | TRBV5-4 | few
CASNSWRTQETQYF | TGTGCCAGCAACTCCTGGAGGACCCAAGAGACCCAGTACTTC | TRBJ2-5 | - | TRBV5-6 | -
CASSLGLQGSNYGYTF | TGTGCCAGCAGCTTAGGCTTACAGGGGTCTAACTATGGCTACACCTTC | TRBJ1-2 | TRBD1 | TRBV7-6 | many
CASSLSHRRTGCRGDTQYF | TGTGCCAGCAGCTTATCCCACCGACGGACAGGGTGTCGGGGGGATACGCAGTATTTT | TRBJ2-3 | TRBD1 | TRBV5-7 | few
CASSRLGGGANEQFF | TGCGCCAGCAGCCGCCTCGGCGGGGGGGCCAATGAGCAGTTCTTC | TRBJ2-1 | TRBD2 | TRBV4-1 | many
CASSSGTAQPQHF | TGTGCCAGCAGCTCCGGGACGGCGCAGCCCCAGCATTTT | TRBJ1-5 | - | TRBV5-6 | few
CASRKLAGGRDTQYF | TGTGCCAGCAGGAAACTAGCGGGGGGCCGGGATACGCAGTATTTT | TRBJ2-3 | TRBD2 | TRBV6-2/TRBV6-3 | -
CAISEPRKGAIDNEQFF | TGTGCCATCAGTGAGCCTAGGAAAGGGGCGATTGACAATGAGCAGTTCTTC | TRBJ2-1 | - | TRBV10-3 | -
CASSSYQETQYF | TGTGCCAGCTCATCGTACCAAGAGACCCAGTACTTC | TRBJ2-5 | - | TRBV7-6 | many
CASSQDTLRGAFF | TGCGCCAGCAGCCAAGATACTCTACGAGGAGCTTTCTTT | TRBJ1-1 | - | TRBV4-1 | many
CASSYYDRGLDTDTQYF | TGTGCCAGCAGTTACTACGACAGGGGACTCGACACAGATACGCAGTATTTT | TRBJ2-3 | TRBD1 | TRBV6-2/TRBV6-3 | few
CASSPGTGGMNTEAFF | TGTGCCAGCAGTCCAGGGACAGGGGGGATGAACACTGAAGCTTTCTTT | TRBJ1-1 | TRBD1 | TRBV12-3/TRBV12-4 | many
CASSSSGVSYNEQFF | TGTGCCAGCAGCTCTAGCGGGGTCTCCTACAATGAGCAGTTCTTC | TRBJ2-1 | TRBD2 | TRBV5-6 | few
CASSGGSLLNEQFF | TGCGCCAGCAGCGGGGGGAGTCTACTGAATGAGCAGTTCTTC | TRBJ2-1 | - | TRBV4-1 | -
CASSSRLGGGPTDTQYF | TGTGCCAGCAGCTCTCGACTGGGCGGGGGGCCCACAGATACGCAGTATTTT | TRBJ2-3 | TRBD2 | TRBV7-3 | -
CASSQSQGLWNNEQFF | TGCGCCAGCAGCCAATCCCAAGGTCTTTGGAACAATGAGCAGTTCTTC | TRBJ2-1 | - | TRBV4-1 | -
CASSLEYSETEAFF | TGCGCCAGCAGCTTGGAGTACAGCGAGACTGAAGCTTTCTTT | TRBJ1-1 | - | TRBV5-1 | -
CASSDYWGGSLSPGGYTF | TGTGCCAGCAGCGATTATTGGGGGGGCAGTCTCTCTCCGGGAGGCTACACCTTC | TRBJ1-2 | - | TRBV9 | few
CANSLPRARGEQFF | TGTGCCAACAGCTTACCCCGGGCTCGAGGTGAGCAGTTCTTC | TRBJ2-1 | - | TRBV7-8 | -
CASSLAKGLGGKNIQYF | TGTGCCAGCAGCTTAGCGAAAGGACTGGGGGGCAAAAACATTCAGTACTTC | TRBJ2-4 | - | TRBV7-6 | -
CATSRSRGLADLDTQYF | TGTGCCACCAGCAGGTCCCGGGGACTAGCGGACCTAGATACGCAGTATTTT | TRBJ2-3 | TRBD2 | TRBV15 | -
CASSPPERTRSSYEQYF | TGTGCCAGCAGCCCTCCGGAGCGGACAAGGAGCTCCTACGAGCAGTACTTC | TRBJ2-7 | - | TRBV7-9 | few
CASSSSAGGDEQFF | TGTGCCAGCAGTAGTTCGGCGGGGGGCGATGAGCAGTTCTTC | TRBJ2-1 | TRBD2 | TRBV12-3/TRBV12-4 | -
CASSQGNGYTF | TGTGCCAGCAGCCAGGGGAATGGCTACACCTTC | TRBJ1-2 | - | TRBV27 | many
CASSNRDTVPGNIQYF | TGTGCCAGCAGCAACCGGGACACAGTCCCGGGAAACATTCAGTACTTC | TRBJ2-4 | - | TRBV3-1 | -
CASSLDGTPSYNEQFF | TGCGCCAGCAGCTTGGACGGGACACCCTCCTACAATGAGCAGTTCTTC | TRBJ2-1 | - | TRBV5-1 | -
CASSPSNRVSDNQPQHF | TGTGCCAGCAGTCCCAGCAACAGGGTATCGGACAATCAGCCCCAGCATTTT | TRBJ1-5 | - | TRBV27 | once
CASGLETAYGYTF | TGTGCTAGTGGTTTGGAGACAGCTTATGGCTACACCTTC | TRBJ1-2 | - | TRBV12-5 | -
CASRQGLEQYF | TGTGCCAGCAGACAGGGGCTCGAGCAGTACTTC | TRBJ2-7 | TRBD1 | TRBV7-8 | few
CAWKGRREAFF | TGTGCCTGGAAGGGCCGTCGGGAAGCTTTCTTT | TRBJ1-1 | - | TRBV30 | -
CASSLAIDTQYF | TGTGCCAGCAGCTTAGCAATAGATACGCAGTATTTT | TRBJ2-3 | - | TRBV7-2 | many
CASSSGVGGNSPLHF | TGTGCCAGCAGCTCAGGGGTTGGGGGAAATTCACCCCTCCACTTT | TRBJ1-6 | - | TRBV7-6 | few
CASSDQNREAFF | TGTGCCAGCAGCGATCAGAACCGTGAAGCTTTCTTT | TRBJ1-1 | - | TRBV7-9 | -
CASSLEWNTDTQYF | TGTGCCAGCAGCCTAGAATGGAACACAGATACGCAGTATTTT | TRBJ2-3 | - | TRBV7-9 | -
CASSHPGQGITGELFF | TGTGCCAGCTCACACCCCGGACAGGGCATCACCGGGGAGCTGTTTTTT | TRBJ2-2 | TRBD1 | TRBV18 | -
CASHNYNEQFF | TGTGCCAGCCACAACTACAATGAGCAGTTCTTC | TRBJ2-1 | - | TRBV6-2/TRBV6-3 | -
CASSFSSAGSNTGELFF | TGTGCCAGCAGTTTCTCATCCGCGGGTTCGAACACCGGGGAGCTGTTTTTT | TRBJ2-2 | - | TRBV27 | -
CASKKRGGGGETQYF | TGTGCCAGCAAAAAGCGGGGGGGCGGAGGAGAGACCCAGTACTTC | TRBJ2-5 | TRBD2 | TRBV27 | few
CASSASGVDEQFF | TGTGCCAGCAGCGCATCAGGGGTCGATGAGCAGTTCTTC | TRBJ2-1 | - | TRBV9 | -
CASSDRPGQGVSPLHF | TGTGCCAGCAGTGACCGCCCGGGACAGGGGGTTTCACCCCTCCACTTT | TRBJ1-6 | TRBD1 | TRBV6-1 | few
CASQLSGTAYEAFF | TGTGCCAGTCAACTCTCGGGGACAGCTTATGAAGCTTTCTTT | TRBJ1-1 | TRBD1 | TRBV19 | -
CASSLGTLPAGMLAKNIQYF | TGTGCCAGCAGTTTAGGTACACTCCCGGCAGGGATGCTAGCTAAAAACATTCAGTACTTC | TRBJ2-4 | - | TRBV28 | many
CASREESSGANVLTF | TGTGCCAGCCGTGAGGAGAGCTCTGGGGCCAACGTCCTGACTTTC | TRBJ2-6 | - | TRBV7-6 | few
CASSQDTLARRDTQYF | TGCGCCAGCAGCCAAGATACACTGGCAAGGAGAGATACGCAGTATTTT | TRBJ2-3 | - | TRBV4-1 | few
CASSFRQRFDSPLHF | TGTGCCAGCAGCTTCCGACAGCGGTTCGATTCACCCCTCCACTTT | TRBJ1-6 | - | TRBV7-2 | many
CASSDSYYGYTF | TGTGCCAGCAGTGACAGTTATTATGGCTACACCTTC | TRBJ1-2 | - | TRBV12-3/TRBV12-4 | few
CASSLVGLAGETQYF | TGTGCCAGCAGCTTAGTGGGACTAGCGGGGGAGACCCAGTACTTC | TRBJ2-5 | TRBD2 | TRBV7-3 | few